Reported below is one T cell receptor (beta chain). What it recognizes is unknown. 13 Jbeta primers and 60 Vbeta primers were used for the PCR. This table comes from immunoSEQ multiplex PCR, and its TCRdb copy is limited to in-frame clones, with some not included. In the table there are some 85,000 clones, less than 85% of which are singletons. This entry is derived from a study of cytomegalovirus exposure and HLA in healthy donors. Findings of the study overall: Specificity for CMV antigens was confirmed in vitro for three of the CMV-associated chains.

CDR1 is SGHRS and CDR2 is YFSETQ in the germline V gene. This CDR3 has 15 amino acids. V trimming: 2 bases; J trimming: 5 bases; junction bases outside the gene matches: 7. The sequenced sample consisted of PBMCs. This TCR was sampled from a man between 18 and 35 years old in good health and CMV-seronegative. The chain employs TRBV5-1 and TRBJ2-3, with 8 bases lining up with TRBD2. CDR3 residues: CASSFSGILGDTQYF. The CDR3 DNA reads as TGCGCCAGCAGCTTTAGCGGGATTCTGGGAGATACGCAGTATTTT.